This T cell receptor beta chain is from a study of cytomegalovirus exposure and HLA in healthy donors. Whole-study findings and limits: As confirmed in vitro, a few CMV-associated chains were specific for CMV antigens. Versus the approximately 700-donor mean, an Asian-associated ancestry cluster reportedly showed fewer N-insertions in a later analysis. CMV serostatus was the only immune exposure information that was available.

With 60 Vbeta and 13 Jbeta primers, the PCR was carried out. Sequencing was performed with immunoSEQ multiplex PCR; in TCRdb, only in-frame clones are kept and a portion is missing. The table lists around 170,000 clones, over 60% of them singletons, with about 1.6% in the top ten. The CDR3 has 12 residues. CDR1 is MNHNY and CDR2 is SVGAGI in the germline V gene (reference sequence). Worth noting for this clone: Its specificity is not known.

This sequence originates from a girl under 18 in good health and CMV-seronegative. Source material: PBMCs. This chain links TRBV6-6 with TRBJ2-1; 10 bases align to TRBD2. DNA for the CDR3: TGTGCGGGAGCGGGGGGGCAGGATGAGCAGTTCTTC. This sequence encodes CAGAGGQDEQFF.